The 30 T cell receptor beta chains below all came from one sample that was sequenced in a study of PD-L1 blockade in urothelial cancer. Using immunoSEQ multiplex PCR, the repertoire was profiled, and TCRdb retains in-frame clones only, with some absent. In the table there are 40,000 to 45,000 clones, roughly nine tenths of which are singletons. Time point in this sample: peripheral blood 6 weeks after treatment start. This specimen was PBMCs, taken around atezolizumab (anti-PD-L1) treatment. The receptor set was obtained from a man in his 70s with urothelial cancer.

The chain uses TRBV6-6 and TRBJ2-3; TRBD2 matches 11 bases. V lost 10 bases and J lost 4; bases outside the gene matches: 10. This CDR3 region has 15 residues. Per germline, CDR1 MNHNY and CDR2 SVGAGI (reference sequence). The CDR3 here is CATRRLAGGPDTQYF. The CDR3 DNA reads TGTGCCACGCGACGGCTAGCGGGAGGCCCAGATACGCAGTATTTT.

This clone was recorded a few times. This rearrangement joins TRBV6-1 to TRBJ2-2; TRBD1 matches 10 bases. V lost 2 bases to trimming and J lost 6 bases; unmatched junction nucleotides: 3. CDR3 length equals 15 residues. Per the germline V gene, CDR1 is MNHNS and CDR2 is SASEGT. The CDR3 here is CASSEIGTGAGELFF. As DNA, the CDR3 is TGTGCCAGCAGTGAAATCGGGACAGGGGCCGGGGAGCTGTTTTTT.

CDR3: CASSPLKGMDEQFF. CDR3 sequence (DNA): TGTGCCAGCTCACCACTTAAGGGGATGGATGAGCAGTTCTTC. The chain recombines TRBV18 with TRBJ2-1; D is possibly TRBD1 (5 bases). The CDR3 is 14 residues long. With 1 base removed from V and 8 bases from J, the gap between germline ends came to 12 bases. Germline V lookup: CDR1 KGHSH, CDR2 LQKENI.

The chain joins TRBV4-1 to TRBJ1-1, with 9 bases matching TRBD1. The CDR3 contains 21 residues. Trimming at V came to 4 bases and at J to 5 bases, leaving 26 bases not matched to a gene. The germline V gene encodes CDR1 MGHRA and CDR2 YSYEKL. CDR3 residues: CASSPLPNFPGQGKWETEAFF. The CDR3 region has the DNA TGCGCCAGCAGCCCCCTACCGAACTTCCCGGGACAGGGTAAGTGGGAAACTGAAGCTTTCTTT.

This chain uses TRBV19 with TRBJ2-1; D might be TRBD1 (7 bases). With 4 bases removed from V and 10 bases from J, the gap between germline ends came to 20 bases. The CDR3 loop spans 15 amino acids. The germline V gene has CDR1 LNHDA and CDR2 SQIVND (reference sequence). In DNA form, the CDR3 reads TGTGCCAGTAGTAGGACTACCAACCAGGGGGGAGAGCAGTTCTTC. Translation: CASSRTTNQGGEQFF.

The J gene is TRBJ1-2, the V gene TRBV5-5, with a tentative D call TRBD1 (6 bases). The V and J ends lost 0 bases and 4 bases respectively, with 13 bases between them. Germline CDR1 reads SGHKS; CDR2 reads YYEKEE (reference sequence). This CDR3 contains 15 residues. The CDR3 DNA reads as TGTGCCAGCAGCTTGGTGGACAGTTTGGGCTATGGCTACACCTTC. It specifies CASSLVDSLGYGYTF. The variable domain in full, with the rest retrieved from reference TRBV5-5 and TRBJ1-2, is DAGVTQSPTHLIKTRGQQVTLRCSPISGHKSVSWYQQVLGQGPQFIFQYYEKEERGRGNFPDRFSARQFPNYSSELNVNALLLGDSALYLCASSLVDSLGYGYTFGSGTRLTVV.

The J gene is TRBJ1-2, the V gene TRBV28; D gene unclear. Trimming pared 7 bases from V and 7 bases from J, leaving 16 bases between. Germline V CDR1 and CDR2: MDHEN, SYDVKM. The CDR3 sequence is 13 residues long. CDR3 protein: CASTQKLATGYTF. DNA of the CDR3: TGTGCCAGCACTCAGAAGTTAGCAACTGGCTACACCTTC.

J is TRBJ2-7 and V is TRBV4-1; D is possibly TRBD2 (5 bases). With 5 bases removed from V and 7 bases from J, the gap between germline ends came to 24 bases. CDR1 is MGHRA, CDR2 YSYEKL, per germline. This CDR3 has 16 residues. DNA of the CDR3: TGCGCCAGCAGCGATAAACCGTTAGGAGGCGAAAGAGAGCAGTACTTC. Translated, it gives CASSDKPLGGEREQYF.

This sequence joins TRBV7-8 and TRBJ2-1; 7 bases line up with TRBD2. CDR1 is SGHVS and CDR2 is FQNEAQ in the germline V gene. The CDR3 spans 16 residues. The V and J ends lost 1 base and 4 bases, in that order; junction bases with no gene match: 7. CDR3: CASSLDASGRYNEQFF. As DNA, the CDR3 is TGTGCCAGCAGCTTAGACGCTAGCGGTAGATACAATGAGCAGTTCTTC.

The chain combines TRBV18 with TRBJ2-7, with TRBD1 matching 9 bases. CDR1 is KGHSH, CDR2 LQKENI, per germline. Trimming at V came to 5 bases and at J to 4 bases, leaving 9 bases not matched to a gene. CDR3 size: 15 residues. The CDR3 bases are TGTGCCAGCTCATTCGAACAGGGGGCGAGGTACGAGCAGTACTTC. This codes for CASSFEQGARYEQYF.

V usage is TRBV4-2 and J usage is TRBJ1-5, with 10 bases fitting TRBD1. The CDR3 is made up of 15 amino acids. Germline loops: CDR1 LGHNA, CDR2 YNFKEQ. J lost 5 bases, V lost 3 bases, and 4 bases had no gene match. Here the CDR3 reads CASSHVGTGDQPQHF. The CDR3 DNA follows: TGTGCCAGCAGCCATGTAGGGACAGGGGATCAGCCCCAGCATTTT.

The gene calls are TRBV28 and TRBJ2-2; D is unresolved. The V end was cut by 7 bases, the J end by 4 bases, with 7 bases between. The CDR3 has 12 amino acids. Per the germline V gene, CDR1 is MDHEN and CDR2 is SYDVKM. This CDR3 reads CASIPGTGELFF. The CDR3 DNA is TGTGCCAGCATCCCCGGCACCGGGGAGCTGTTTTTT.

The chain recombines TRBV5-1 with TRBJ2-1; 8 nucleotides agree with TRBD1. Germline V CDR1 and CDR2: SGHRS, YFSETQ. This CDR3 contains 14 residues. After removal of 1 base from V and 6 bases from J, the junction contained 3 bases not matched to a gene. The CDR3, as DNA: TGCGCCAGCAGCTTGTCCGACAGGGGCAATGAGCAGTTCTTC. This translates into CASSLSDRGNEQFF.

The chain couples TRBV19 to TRBJ2-6; TRBD2 is a possible D gene (6 bases). This CDR3 has 17 amino acids. V was trimmed by 7 bases and J by 0 bases, leaving 16 bases between them. CDR1 is LNHDA and CDR2 is SQIVND in the germline V gene (reference sequence). CDR3 sequence: CASTTGGLNSGANVLTF. CDR3 nucleotide sequence: TGTGCCAGTACCACCGGAGGGCTCAACTCTGGGGCCAACGTCCTGACTTTC.

The J gene is TRBJ1-1, the V gene TRBV14; D gene ambiguous. The CDR3 runs to 13 residues. Germline V lookup: CDR1 SGHDN, CDR2 FVKESK. Trimming took off 4 bases at V and 5 bases at J, with 11 bases between the two ends. The CDR3 nucleotides read TGTGCCAGCAGCCGAGGTCTTGGAACTGAAGCTTTCTTT. It encodes CASSRGLGTEAFF.

The CDR3: CASSSLAGSYNEQFF. Here the CDR3 DNA reads TGTGCCAGCAGCTCGCTAGCGGGCTCCTACAATGAGCAGTTCTTC. V gene TRBV7-9 combines with J gene TRBJ2-1, with 8 bases lining up with TRBD2. The trim removed 4 bases at V and 0 bases at J, leaving 2 bases unmatched. Germline CDR1 is SEHNR and CDR2 is FQNEAQ (reference sequence). The CDR3 spans 15 residues.

The chain recombines TRBV14 with TRBJ1-2; D is unclear. CDR1 and CDR2 (germline): SGHDN, FVKESK. Trimming pared 4 bases from V and 3 bases from J, leaving 15 bases between. CDR3 length: 15 residues. CDR3 loop: CASSLKSNGHYGYTF. The CDR3, as DNA: TGTGCCAGCAGCCTAAAGAGTAATGGGCACTATGGCTACACCTTC.

CDR3 amino acids: CTGTGSDTGELFF. As DNA, the CDR3 is TGCACCGGGACAGGGTCGGACACCGGGGAGCTGTTTTTT. The chain carries TRBV29-1 and TRBJ2-2; 9 nucleotides line up with TRBD1. This CDR3 is built from 13 residues. Germline loops: CDR1 SQVTM, CDR2 ANQGSEA.

This rearrangement joins TRBV5-6 to TRBJ1-2; tentative D call: TRBD1 (5 bases). The CDR3 is made up of 14 amino acids. V lost 0 bases and J 4 bases, leaving 10 bases between the germline ends. Germline loops: CDR1 SGHDT, CDR2 YYEEEE. DNA for the CDR3: TGTGCCAGCAGCTTGGAAGGCAGGGCCTATGGCTACACCTTC. Protein product: CASSLEGRAYGYTF.

The V call is TRBV7-9, the J call TRBJ2-1; TRBD2 matches 7 bases. CDR1 and CDR2 (germline): SEHNR, FQNEAQ (reference sequence). The J segment lost 0 bases and the V segment lost 5 bases, leaving 7 bases of the junction unmatched. The CDR3 has 16 residues. For the CDR3, the DNA is TGTGCCAGCAGCCCGGAGCGGACTAGCTCCTACAATGAGCAGTTCTTC. Amino acid sequence: CASSPERTSSYNEQFF. Variable domain in full (rest from reference TRBV7-9 and TRBJ2-1): DTGVSQNPRHKITKRGQNVTFRCDPISEHNRLYWYRQTLGQGPEFLTYFQNEAQLEKSRLLSDRFSAERPKGSFSTLEIQRTEQGDSAMYLCASSPERTSSYNEQFFGPGTRLTVL.

The chain uses TRBV30 and TRBJ2-7, with TRBD1 matching 10 bases. The CDR3 has 16 residues. J was trimmed by 0 bases and V by 1 base; bases with no gene match: 6. Germline loops: CDR1 GTSNPN, CDR2 SVGIG (reference sequence). The CDR3 spells CAWSGDRGLSSYEQYF. CDR3 DNA: TGTGCCTGGAGTGGGGACAGGGGACTGAGCTCCTACGAGCAGTACTTC.

The V gene is TRBV29-1, the J gene TRBJ2-5, with D possibly matching TRBD2 (5 bases). The germline gives CDR1 SQVTM, CDR2 ANQGSEA. The CDR3 is made up of 13 amino acids. Trimming shortened V by 4 bases and J by 5 bases, and 14 bases separated the two germline ends. The CDR3 sequence: CSVGGGGRETQYF. In DNA form, the CDR3 reads TGCAGCGTTGGTGGTGGAGGCCGGGAGACCCAGTACTTC.

The genes are TRBV6-5 and TRBJ1-2; tentative D call: TRBD1 (5 bases). The V end was cut by 4 bases, the J end by 5 bases, with 8 bases between. The CDR3 consists of 12 residues. Germline loops: CDR1 MNHEY, CDR2 SVGAGI. The CDR3 bases are TGTGCCAGCAGTTCGACAGCGTATGGCTACACCTTC. Its protein is CASSSTAYGYTF.

The gene calls are TRBV6-1 and TRBJ1-5, with a possible D match to TRBD1 (5 bases). The CDR3 is 17 amino acids. The V end lost 1 base, the J end lost 0 bases, and 13 bases lay between the germline ends. CDR1 and CDR2 (germline): MNHNS, SASEGT. Written as DNA, the CDR3 is TGTGCCAGCAGTGAAGAAGTCCAGGGAAATAGCAATCAGCCCCAGCATTTT. This encodes CASSEEVQGNSNQPQHF.

The chain carries TRBV9 and TRBJ2-1, with 10 positions matching TRBD2. CDR1 is SGDLS, CDR2 YYNGEE, per germline. J gave up 5 bases and V 0 bases, and 8 bases lay outside the gene matches. This CDR3 spans 17 amino acids. The CDR3 DNA reads as TGTGCCAGCAGCGTAGATCCTAGCGGGAGACCGAACAATGAGCAGTTCTTC. It is translated as CASSVDPSGRPNNEQFF.

V and J are TRBV2 and TRBJ1-1, with unresolved D. The germline V gene has CDR1 SNHLY and CDR2 FYNNEI. The CDR3 loop spans 15 amino acids. Deletions cut 6 bases from V and 1 base from J, with 15 bases between. The CDR3 spells CASSPGRVGNTEAFF. CDR3 sequence (DNA): TGTGCCAGCAGCCCCGGGAGGGTCGGGAACACTGAAGCTTTCTTT. Full variable domain (rest looked up from reference TRBV2 and TRBJ1-1): EPEVTQTPSHQVTQMGQEVILRCVPISNHLYFYWYRQILGQKVEFLVSFYNNEISEKSEIFDDQFSVERPDGSNFTLKIRSTKLEDSAMYFCASSPGRVGNTEAFFGQGTRLTVV.

The rearrangement uses TRBV29-1 and TRBJ2-7, with D possibly matching TRBD2 (7 bases). The CDR3 has 12 amino acids. The V end lost 7 bases, the J end lost 3 bases, and 13 bases lay between the germline ends. Germline V gene sequence: CDR1 SQVTM, CDR2 ANQGSEA. The CDR3 coding sequence is TGCAGCGCTGGGGGGGCAGACTACGAGCAGTACTTC. Protein sequence: CSAGGADYEQYF.

This clone has a handful of counts. CDR3 nucleotides: TGTGCCAGTAGTCCTTCAGGACTAGCGGGAGATGAGCAGTTCTTC. It codes for CASSPSGLAGDEQFF. The rearrangement uses TRBV19 and TRBJ2-1, with 13 bases that match TRBD2. V trimming: 5 bases; J trimming: 8 bases; junction bases outside the gene matches: 6. The germline CDR1 and CDR2 sequences are LNHDA and SQIVND (reference sequence). The CDR3 loop spans 15 amino acids.

Only one count was recorded for this clone. The V gene is TRBV27, the J gene TRBJ2-1, with TRBD2 as a possible D gene (5 bases). Germline assignment: CDR1 MNHEY and CDR2 SMNVEV (reference sequence). Deletions cut 4 bases from V and 2 bases from J, with 9 bases between. The CDR3 loop spans 14 amino acids. CDR3: CASSSLATYNEQFF. Written as DNA, the CDR3 is TGTGCCAGCAGTTCCCTAGCTACCTACAATGAGCAGTTCTTC.

V and J are TRBV5-1 and TRBJ2-1, with 10 positions matching TRBD1. V was pared by 0 bases and J by 7 bases, with 4 bases of the junction left unmatched. Germline CDR1 SGHRS, CDR2 YFSETQ. This CDR3 has 15 residues. Here the CDR3 reads CASSLGQGALNEQFF. In DNA, the CDR3 is TGCGCCAGCAGCTTGGGACAGGGGGCTCTGAATGAGCAGTTCTTC.